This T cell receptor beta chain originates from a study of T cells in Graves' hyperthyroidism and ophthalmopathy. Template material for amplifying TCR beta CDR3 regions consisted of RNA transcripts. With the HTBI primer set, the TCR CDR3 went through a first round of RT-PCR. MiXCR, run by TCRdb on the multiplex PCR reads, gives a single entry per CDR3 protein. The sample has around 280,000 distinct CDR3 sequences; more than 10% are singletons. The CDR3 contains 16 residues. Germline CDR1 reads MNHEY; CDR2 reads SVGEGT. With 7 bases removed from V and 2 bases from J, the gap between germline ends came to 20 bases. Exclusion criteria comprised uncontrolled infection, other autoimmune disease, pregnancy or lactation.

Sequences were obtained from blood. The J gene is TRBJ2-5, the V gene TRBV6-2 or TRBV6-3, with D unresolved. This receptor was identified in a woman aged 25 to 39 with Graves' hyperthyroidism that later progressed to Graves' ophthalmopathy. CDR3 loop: CASKPAVARLQETQYF. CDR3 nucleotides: TGTGCCAGCAAACCCGCGGTTGCACGGTTACAAGAGACCCAGTACTTC.